This T cell receptor (beta chain) was obtained from a study of T cells after yellow fever vaccination. The sample holds many counts of this clonotype. MiXCR was run by TCRdb on the 5' RACE reads, yielding one entry per CDR3 protein. The data contain roughly 250,000 distinct CDR3 sequences, 13% of them seen just once; the ten biggest clones take up less than 0.55%. The CDR3 is made up of 15 amino acids. Trimming removed 0 bases at V and 4 bases at J, with 16 bases between. From germline, CDR1 is SQVTM and CDR2 ANQGSEA. This chain links TRBV29-1 with TRBJ2-7; no clear D. The sample was CD4+ T cells sorted from PBMCs, taken 45 days after the yellow fever booster vaccination. This receptor was obtained from a man aged 30 to 45 who received the YFV17D yellow fever vaccine. The CDR3 DNA reads as TGCAGCGTTGAAGAGCCGACCCCAAACCGATACGAGCAGTACTTC. This sequence encodes CSVEEPTPNRYEQYF.